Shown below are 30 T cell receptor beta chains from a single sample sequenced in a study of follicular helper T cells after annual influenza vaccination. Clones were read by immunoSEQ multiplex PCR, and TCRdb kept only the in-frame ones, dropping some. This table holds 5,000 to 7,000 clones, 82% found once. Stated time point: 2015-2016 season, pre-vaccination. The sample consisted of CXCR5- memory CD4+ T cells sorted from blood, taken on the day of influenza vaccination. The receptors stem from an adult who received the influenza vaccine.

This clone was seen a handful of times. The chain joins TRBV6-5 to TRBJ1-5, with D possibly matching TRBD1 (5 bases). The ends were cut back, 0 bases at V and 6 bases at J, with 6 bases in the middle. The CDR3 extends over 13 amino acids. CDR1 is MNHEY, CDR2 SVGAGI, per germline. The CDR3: CASSYSGAQPQHF. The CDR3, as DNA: TGTGCCAGCAGTTACTCTGGGGCTCAGCCCCAGCATTTT.

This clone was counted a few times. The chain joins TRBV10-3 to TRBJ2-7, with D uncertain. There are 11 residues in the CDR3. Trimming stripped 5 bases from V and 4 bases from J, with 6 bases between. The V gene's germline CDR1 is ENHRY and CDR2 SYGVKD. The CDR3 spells CAISTGYEQYF. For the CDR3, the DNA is TGTGCCATCAGTACTGGGTACGAGCAGTACTTC.

The CDR3 coding sequence is TGTGCCAGTATGCGGGACAGGGCGTCTGAAGCTTTCTTT. It encodes CASMRDRASEAFF. This chain joins TRBV19 and TRBJ1-1, with 9 bases that match TRBD1. V was pared by 7 bases and J by 6 bases, with 6 bases of the junction left unmatched. Germline CDR1 reads LNHDA; CDR2 reads SQIVND (reference sequence). CDR3 length: 13 residues. The full variable domain, completed using reference TRBV19 and TRBJ1-1, is DGGITQSPKYLFRKEGQNVTLSCEQNLNHDAMYWYRQDPGQGLRLIYYSQIVNDFQKGDIAEGYSVSREKKESFPLTVTSAQKNPTAFYLCASMRDRASEAFFGQGTRLTVV.

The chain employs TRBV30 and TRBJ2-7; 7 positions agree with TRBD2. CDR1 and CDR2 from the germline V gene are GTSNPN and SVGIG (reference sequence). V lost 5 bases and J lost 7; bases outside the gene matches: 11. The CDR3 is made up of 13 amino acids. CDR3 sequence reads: CAWGGEGLGEQYF. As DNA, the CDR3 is TGTGCCTGGGGAGGGGAGGGATTAGGTGAGCAGTACTTC.

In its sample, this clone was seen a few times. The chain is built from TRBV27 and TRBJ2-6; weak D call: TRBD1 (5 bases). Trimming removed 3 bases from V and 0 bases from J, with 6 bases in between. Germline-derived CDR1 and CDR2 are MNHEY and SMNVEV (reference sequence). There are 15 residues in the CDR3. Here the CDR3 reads CASSFRDSGANVLTF. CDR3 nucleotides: TGTGCCAGCAGTTTCAGGGACTCTGGGGCCAACGTCCTGACTTTC.

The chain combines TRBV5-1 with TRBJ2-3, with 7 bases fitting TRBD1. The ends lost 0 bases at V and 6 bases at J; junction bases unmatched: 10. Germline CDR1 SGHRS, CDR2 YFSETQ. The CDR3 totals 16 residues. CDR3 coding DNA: TGCGCCAGCAGCTTGGGACAGGGATCGGGCTGGGATACGCAGTATTTT. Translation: CASSLGQGSGWDTQYF.

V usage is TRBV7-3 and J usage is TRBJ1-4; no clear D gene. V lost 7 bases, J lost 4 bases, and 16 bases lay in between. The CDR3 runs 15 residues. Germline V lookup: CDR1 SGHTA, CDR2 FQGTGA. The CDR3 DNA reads TGTGCCAGCACCCTCGATGGCGCTAGTAATGAAAAACTGTTTTTT. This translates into CASTLDGASNEKLFF.

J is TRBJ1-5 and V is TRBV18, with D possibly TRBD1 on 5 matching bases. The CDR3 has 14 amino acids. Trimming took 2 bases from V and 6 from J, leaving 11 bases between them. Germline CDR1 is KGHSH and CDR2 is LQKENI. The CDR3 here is CASSPGQGSQPQHF. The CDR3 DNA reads TGTGCCAGCTCACCAGGGCAGGGTAGTCAGCCCCAGCATTTT. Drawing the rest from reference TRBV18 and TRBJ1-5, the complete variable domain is NAGVMQNPRHLVRRRGQEARLRCSPMKGHSHVYWYRQLPEEGLKFMVYLQKENIIDESGMPKERFSAEFPKEGPSILRIQQVVRGDSAAYFCASSPGQGSQPQHFGDGTRLSIL.

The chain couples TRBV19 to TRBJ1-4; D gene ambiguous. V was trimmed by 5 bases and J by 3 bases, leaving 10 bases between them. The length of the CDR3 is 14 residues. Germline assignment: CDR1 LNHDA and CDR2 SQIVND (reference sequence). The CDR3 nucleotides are TGTGCCAGTAGTGGACGGGCGGCTAATGAAAAACTGTTTTTT. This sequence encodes CASSGRAANEKLFF.

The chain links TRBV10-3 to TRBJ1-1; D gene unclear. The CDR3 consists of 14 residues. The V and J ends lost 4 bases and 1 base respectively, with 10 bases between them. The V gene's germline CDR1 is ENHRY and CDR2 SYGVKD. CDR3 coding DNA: TGTGCCATCAGTGGAGATGCAAAGAACACTGAAGCTTTCTTT. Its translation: CAISGDAKNTEAFF.

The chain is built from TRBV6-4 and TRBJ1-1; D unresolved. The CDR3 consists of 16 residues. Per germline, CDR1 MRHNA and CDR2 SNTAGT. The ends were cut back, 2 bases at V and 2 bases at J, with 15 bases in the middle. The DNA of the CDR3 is TGTGCCAGCAGTGACGGGTACTCTTCTTCTAACACTGAAGCTTTCTTT. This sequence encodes CASSDGYSSSNTEAFF.

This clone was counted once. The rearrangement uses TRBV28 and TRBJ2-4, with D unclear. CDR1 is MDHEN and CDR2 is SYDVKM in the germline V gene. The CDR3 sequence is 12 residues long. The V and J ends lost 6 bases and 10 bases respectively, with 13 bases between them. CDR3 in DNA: TGTGCCAGCAGCAAGGGTCGCGGAATTCAGTACTTC. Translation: CASSKGRGIQYF.

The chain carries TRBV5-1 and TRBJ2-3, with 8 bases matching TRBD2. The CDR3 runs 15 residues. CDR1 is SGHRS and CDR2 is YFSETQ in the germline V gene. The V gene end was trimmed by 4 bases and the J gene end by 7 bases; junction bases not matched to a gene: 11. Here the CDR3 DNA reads TGCGCCAGCAGCCCTACCGGGACTAGAGACTATACGCAGTATTTT. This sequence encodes CASSPTGTRDYTQYF.

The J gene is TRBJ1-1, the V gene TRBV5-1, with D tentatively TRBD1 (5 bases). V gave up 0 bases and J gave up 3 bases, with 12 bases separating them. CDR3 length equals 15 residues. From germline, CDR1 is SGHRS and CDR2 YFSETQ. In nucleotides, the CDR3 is TGCGCCAGCAGCTTGGTAGGGGTCCGGGACACTGAAGCTTTCTTT. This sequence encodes CASSLVGVRDTEAFF. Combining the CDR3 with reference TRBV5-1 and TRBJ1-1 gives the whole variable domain KAGVTQTPRYLIKTRGQQVTLSCSPISGHRSVSWYQQTPGQGLQFLFEYFSETQRNKGNFPGRFSGRQFSNSRSEMNVSTLELGDSALYLCASSLVGVRDTEAFFGQGTRLTVV.

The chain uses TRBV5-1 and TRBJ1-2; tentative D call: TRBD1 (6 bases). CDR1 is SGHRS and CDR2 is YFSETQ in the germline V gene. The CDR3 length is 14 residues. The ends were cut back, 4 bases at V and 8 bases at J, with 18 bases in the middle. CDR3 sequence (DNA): TGCGCCAGCAGCCCCGGACAGACGTTCGGAGGCTACACCTTC. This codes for CASSPGQTFGGYTF.

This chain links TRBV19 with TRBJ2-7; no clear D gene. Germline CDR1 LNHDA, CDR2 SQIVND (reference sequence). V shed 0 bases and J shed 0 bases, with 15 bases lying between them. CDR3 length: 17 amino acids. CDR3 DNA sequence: TGTGCCAGTAGTATAGAAGTCGGCGGCAGCAGCTCCTACGAGCAGTACTTC. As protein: CASSIEVGGSSSYEQYF.

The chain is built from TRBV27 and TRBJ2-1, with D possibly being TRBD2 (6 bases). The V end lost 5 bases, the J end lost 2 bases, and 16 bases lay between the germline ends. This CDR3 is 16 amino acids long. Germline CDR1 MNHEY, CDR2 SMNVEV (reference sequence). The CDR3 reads CASSRGDSVPYNEQFF. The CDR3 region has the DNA TGTGCCAGCAGTCGTGGGGACTCAGTGCCCTACAATGAGCAGTTCTTC.

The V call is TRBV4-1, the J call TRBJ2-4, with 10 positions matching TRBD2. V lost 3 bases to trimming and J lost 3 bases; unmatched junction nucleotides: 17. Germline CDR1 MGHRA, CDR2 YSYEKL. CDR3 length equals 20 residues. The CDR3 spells CASSHLGRSGGAYGKNIQYF. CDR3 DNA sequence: TGCGCCAGCAGCCACCTCGGTCGCAGCGGGGGGGCCTATGGCAAAAACATTCAGTACTTC.

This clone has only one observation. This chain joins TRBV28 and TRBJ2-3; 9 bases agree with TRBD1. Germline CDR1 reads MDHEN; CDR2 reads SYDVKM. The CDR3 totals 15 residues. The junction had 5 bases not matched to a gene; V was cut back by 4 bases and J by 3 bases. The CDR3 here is CASSSPGTGTDTQYF. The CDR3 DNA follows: TGTGCCAGCAGTTCCCCCGGGACAGGGACAGATACGCAGTATTTT.

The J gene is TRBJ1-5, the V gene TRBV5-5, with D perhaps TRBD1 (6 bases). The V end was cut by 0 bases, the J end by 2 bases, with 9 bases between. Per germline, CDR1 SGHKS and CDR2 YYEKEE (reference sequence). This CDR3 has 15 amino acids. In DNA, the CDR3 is TGTGCCAGCAGCTTGGCCGAGGGGGGCAATCAGCCCCAGCATTTT. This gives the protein CASSLAEGGNQPQHF.

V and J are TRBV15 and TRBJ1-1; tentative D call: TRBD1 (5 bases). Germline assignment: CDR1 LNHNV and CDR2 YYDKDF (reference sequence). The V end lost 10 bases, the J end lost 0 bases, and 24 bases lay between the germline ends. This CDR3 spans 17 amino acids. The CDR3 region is CAKIPSGTRLMNTEAFF. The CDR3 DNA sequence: TGTGCCAAAATACCATCCGGGACCAGACTTATGAACACTGAAGCTTTCTTT.

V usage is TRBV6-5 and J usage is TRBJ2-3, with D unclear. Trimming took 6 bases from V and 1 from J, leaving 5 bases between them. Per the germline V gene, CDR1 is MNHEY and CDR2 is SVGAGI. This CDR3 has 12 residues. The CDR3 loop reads CASRDGTDTQYF. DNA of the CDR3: TGTGCCAGCAGGGACGGCACAGATACGCAGTATTTT.

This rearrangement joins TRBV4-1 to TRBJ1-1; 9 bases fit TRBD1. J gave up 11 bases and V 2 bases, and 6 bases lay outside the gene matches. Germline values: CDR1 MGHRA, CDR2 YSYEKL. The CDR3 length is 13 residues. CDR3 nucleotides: TGCGCCAGCAGCCAAATACAGGGGGCGCCGGCTTTCTTT. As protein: CASSQIQGAPAFF.

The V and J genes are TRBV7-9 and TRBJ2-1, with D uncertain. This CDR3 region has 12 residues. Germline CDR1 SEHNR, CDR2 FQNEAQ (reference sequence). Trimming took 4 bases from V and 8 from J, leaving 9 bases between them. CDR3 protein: CASSYDWDEQFF. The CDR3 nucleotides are TGTGCCAGCAGCTACGACTGGGATGAGCAGTTCTTC.

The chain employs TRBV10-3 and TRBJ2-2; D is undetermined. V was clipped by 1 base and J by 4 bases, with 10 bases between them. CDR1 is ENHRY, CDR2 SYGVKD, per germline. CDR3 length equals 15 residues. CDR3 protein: CAISEFRSPTGELFF. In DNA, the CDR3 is TGTGCCATCAGTGAGTTTCGGTCTCCCACCGGGGAGCTGTTTTTT.

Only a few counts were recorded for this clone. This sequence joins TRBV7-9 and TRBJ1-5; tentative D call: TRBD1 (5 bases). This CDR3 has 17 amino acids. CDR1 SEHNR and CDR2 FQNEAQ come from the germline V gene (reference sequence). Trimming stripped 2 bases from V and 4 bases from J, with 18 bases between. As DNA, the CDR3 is TGTGCCAGCAGCTTATTCGGGGGGAAGGGTTCTAATCAGCCCCAGCATTTT. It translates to CASSLFGGKGSNQPQHF.

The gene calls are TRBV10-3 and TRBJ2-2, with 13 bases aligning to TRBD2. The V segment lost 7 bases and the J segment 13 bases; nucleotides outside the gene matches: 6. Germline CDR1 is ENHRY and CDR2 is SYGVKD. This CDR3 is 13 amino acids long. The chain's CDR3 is CAIKGLAGMGLFF. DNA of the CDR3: TGTGCCATCAAGGGACTAGCGGGAATGGGGCTGTTTTTT.

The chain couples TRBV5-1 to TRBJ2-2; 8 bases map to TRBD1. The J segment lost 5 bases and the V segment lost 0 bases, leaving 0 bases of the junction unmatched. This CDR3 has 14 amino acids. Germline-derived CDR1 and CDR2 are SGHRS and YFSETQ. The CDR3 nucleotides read TGCGCCAGCAGCTTGGGGGACAGGACCGGGGAGCTGTTTTTT. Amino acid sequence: CASSLGDRTGELFF. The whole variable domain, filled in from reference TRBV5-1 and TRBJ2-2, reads KAGVTQTPRYLIKTRGQQVTLSCSPISGHRSVSWYQQTPGQGLQFLFEYFSETQRNKGNFPGRFSGRQFSNSRSEMNVSTLELGDSALYLCASSLGDRTGELFFGEGSRLTVL.

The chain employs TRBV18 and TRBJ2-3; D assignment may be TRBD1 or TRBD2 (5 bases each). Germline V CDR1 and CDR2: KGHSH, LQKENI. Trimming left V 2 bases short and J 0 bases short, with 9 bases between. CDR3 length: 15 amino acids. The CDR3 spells CASSPGGRSTDTQYF. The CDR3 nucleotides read TGTGCCAGCTCACCAGGGGGACGAAGCACAGATACGCAGTATTTT.

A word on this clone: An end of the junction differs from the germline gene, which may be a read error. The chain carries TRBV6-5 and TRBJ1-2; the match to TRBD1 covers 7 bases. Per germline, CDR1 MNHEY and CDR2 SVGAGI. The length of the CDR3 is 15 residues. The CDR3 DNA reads TGTGCCAGCGGAACTAGACAGGGATTTAACGATGGCTACACCTTC. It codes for CASGTRQGFNDGYTF.